What follows are 32 T cell receptor beta chains derived from one specimen sequenced in a study of shared T cell receptors in the human thymus. Assay: immunoSEQ multiplex PCR; the TCRdb copy retains only in-frame clones and omits some. The data hold more than 300,000 clones, with over 90% observed a single time. What was sequenced was thymocytes. Receptor source: a human donor.

J is TRBJ2-5 and V is TRBV28; 14 nucleotides line up with TRBD2. V gave up 6 bases and J gave up 5 bases; unmatched junction bases: 8. CDR1 and CDR2 (germline): MDHEN, SYDVKM. The length of the CDR3 is 16 residues. The CDR3 DNA is TGTGCCAGCAGCTTCGGGACTAGCGGGAGTTCGGAGACCCAGTACTTC. Translating it yields CASSFGTSGSSETQYF.

V is TRBV27 and J is TRBJ2-3; 7 positions match TRBD2. V lost 5 bases and J lost 0; bases outside the gene matches: 17. The germline V gene encodes CDR1 MNHEY and CDR2 SMNVEV (reference sequence). The CDR3 has 19 amino acids. CDR3 residues: CASSAPAGREVWSTDTQYF. In DNA, the CDR3 is TGTGCCAGCAGTGCCCCGGCGGGGAGGGAGGTATGGAGCACAGATACGCAGTATTTT.

The rearrangement links TRBV9 to TRBJ1-2; 8 nucleotides align to TRBD1. CDR3 length equals 15 residues. Looked up from germline, CDR1 is SGDLS and CDR2 is YYNGEE. The V segment lost 4 bases and the J segment 5 bases; nucleotides outside the gene matches: 10. DNA of the CDR3: TGTGCCAGCAGCCCAGGACAGGGAGAACCTTATGGCTACACCTTC. This sequence encodes CASSPGQGEPYGYTF.

This clone showed up just once. The chain couples TRBV6-4 to TRBJ2-1; perhaps TRBD2 as D (7 bases). CDR1 MRHNA and CDR2 SNTAGT come from the germline V gene. The CDR3 is made up of 15 amino acids. V was shortened by 6 bases and J by 10 bases, with 22 bases between the two germline ends. CDR3: CASSKTHTWGGEQFF. The CDR3 nucleotides read TGTGCCAGCAGCAAAACGCATACGTGGGGGGGCGAGCAGTTCTTC.

The rearrangement joins TRBV10-3 to TRBJ2-4; D is possibly TRBD2 (5 bases). The CDR3 is 14 residues long. V was clipped by 7 bases and J by 9 bases, with 19 bases between them. Germline CDR1 and CDR2: ENHRY and SYGVKD. CDR3: CAITQRQDGSIQYF. The CDR3 DNA sequence: TGTGCCATCACCCAAAGGCAGGATGGGAGCATTCAGTACTTC.

In its sample, this clone was seen once. The chain employs TRBV27 and TRBJ2-2; D possibly corresponds to TRBD1 (5 bases). The germline gives CDR1 MNHEY, CDR2 SMNVEV (reference sequence). This CDR3 has 15 amino acids. The V and J ends lost 5 bases and 4 bases respectively, with 14 bases between them. The CDR3 region has the DNA TGTGCCAGCAGTCCGAAGGACACCACCACCGGGGAGCTGTTTTTT. Residues: CASSPKDTTTGELFF.

This chain connects TRBV5-5 to TRBJ1-2; D is ambiguous. The V gene's germline CDR1 is SGHKS and CDR2 YYEKEE (reference sequence). This CDR3 has 15 residues. Trimming took 2 bases from V and 2 from J, leaving 13 bases between them. CDR3 region: CASSFRSGTNYGYTF. CDR3 DNA: TGTGCCAGCAGCTTCCGTTCGGGCACCAACTATGGCTACACCTTC.

The rearrangement links TRBV27 to TRBJ2-5; 10 nucleotides line up with TRBD2. Germline V gene data show CDR1 as MNHEY and CDR2 as SMNVEV (reference sequence). V shed 7 bases, J shed 1 base, and the junction held 6 bases outside the gene matches. The CDR3 runs to 15 residues. CDR3 sequence (DNA): TGTGCCAGCAACAGGACTAGCGGACCCCAAGAGACCCAGTACTTC. It specifies CASNRTSGPQETQYF.

The genes are TRBV19 and TRBJ1-1; 7 bases are a match to TRBD1. CDR3 length: 15 amino acids. Germline V gene lookup returns CDR1 LNHDA and CDR2 SQIVND (reference sequence). V was pared by 6 bases and J by 4 bases, with 11 bases of the junction left unmatched. The CDR3, as DNA: TGTGCCAGTAGACTGACAGGGTTGAAAGTCACTGAAGCTTTCTTT. Protein product: CASRLTGLKVTEAFF.

V gene TRBV25-1 combines with J gene TRBJ2-1; D is perhaps TRBD1 or TRBD2 (5 bases each). There are 10 residues in the CDR3. CDR1 is MGHDK, CDR2 SYGVNS, per germline. V was trimmed by 6 bases and J by 10 bases, leaving 7 bases between them. The CDR3 region is CASRGREQFF. CDR3 coding DNA: TGTGCCAGCAGGGGACGCGAGCAGTTCTTC.

The rearrangement uses TRBV7-2 and TRBJ2-7; TRBD2 agrees at 14 bases. This CDR3 is 16 amino acids long. The V gene end was trimmed by 5 bases and the J gene end by 5 bases; junction bases not matched to a gene: 8. The V gene's germline CDR1 is SGHTA and CDR2 FQGNSA. DNA of the CDR3: TGTGCCAGCAGCGCCCGACTAGCGGGAGGGCCCCACGAGCAGTACTTC. Translated, it gives CASSARLAGGPHEQYF.

The V call is TRBV10-3, the J call TRBJ2-1; TRBD2 aligns across 14 bases. Germline CDR1 and CDR2: ENHRY and SYGVKD. The CDR3 sequence is 15 residues long. Trimming took 3 bases from V and 7 from J; bases not matched to a gene: 2. CDR3 sequence (DNA): TGTGCCATCAGTGACGGGACTAGCGGGGGAAATGAGCAGTTCTTC. This sequence encodes CAISDGTSGGNEQFF.

The chain joins TRBV5-5 to TRBJ1-5, with D hard to call. Germline-derived CDR1 and CDR2 are SGHKS and YYEKEE (reference sequence). This CDR3 comprises 15 residues. V was trimmed by 4 bases and J by 9 bases, leaving 20 bases between them. The CDR3 loop reads CASSETANLSLPQHF. DNA of the CDR3: TGTGCCAGCAGCGAAACAGCCAATCTTAGCCTGCCCCAGCATTTT.

The J gene is TRBJ2-3, the V gene TRBV5-5; 10 bases are a match to TRBD1. Germline V gene sequence: CDR1 SGHKS, CDR2 YYEKEE (reference sequence). V was clipped by 3 bases and J by 3 bases; unmatched bases: 7. This CDR3 has 16 residues. CDR3 residues: CASSSWGTGVTDTQYF. In nucleotides, the CDR3 is TGTGCCAGCAGCTCCTGGGGGACAGGGGTTACAGATACGCAGTATTTT.

This clone showed up just once. This chain connects TRBV10-1 to TRBJ1-2; D remains unclear. The CDR3 length is 13 residues. With 7 bases removed from V and 2 bases from J, the gap between germline ends came to 11 bases. The germline V gene encodes CDR1 WNHNN and CDR2 SYGVQD (reference sequence). The DNA of the CDR3 is TGCGCCAGCATTGCAGGACCGAACTATGGCTACACCTTC. This translates into CASIAGPNYGYTF.

This chain joins TRBV15 and TRBJ1-2; 8 bases are a match to TRBD1. The CDR3 extends over 19 amino acids. Germline-derived CDR1 and CDR2 are LNHNV and YYDKDF (reference sequence). V shed 0 bases, J shed 0 bases, and the junction held 12 bases outside the gene matches. The DNA for the CDR3 is TGTGCCACCAGCAGAGATCCCTGGACAGGGCCTGGGGCTAACTATGGCTACACCTTC. Translated, it gives CATSRDPWTGPGANYGYTF.

There are a few counts of this clone. The chain uses TRBV28 and TRBJ2-6, with D maybe TRBD1 (5 bases). The CDR3 contains 12 residues. CDR1 MDHEN and CDR2 SYDVKM come from the germline V gene. V was pared by 11 bases and J by 2 bases, with 7 bases between. CDR3 loop: CAEGAGANVLTF. The DNA for the CDR3 is TGTGCCGAAGGGGCTGGGGCCAACGTCCTGACTTTC.

V usage is TRBV9 and J usage is TRBJ2-1; TRBD2 matches at 11 bases. V shed 3 bases, J shed 3 bases, and the junction held 5 bases outside the gene matches. CDR3 size: 16 residues. Germline V gives CDR1 SGDLS, CDR2 YYNGEE. CDR3 in DNA: TGTGCCAGCAGCGCGGGGGGACTAGCGGACTACAATGAGCAGTTCTTC. Amino acid sequence: CASSAGGLADYNEQFF. Together with reference TRBV9 and TRBJ2-1, the CDR3 gives the full variable domain: DSGVTQTPKHLITATGQRVTLRCSPRSGDLSVYWYQQSLDQGLQFLIQYYNGEERAKGNILERFSAQQFPDLHSELNLSSLELGDSALYFCASSAGGLADYNEQFFGPGTRLTVL.

The chain has TRBV27 and TRBJ2-1; 7 nucleotides match TRBD2. CDR3 length equals 15 residues. V was clipped by 6 bases and J by 8 bases; unmatched bases: 13. Germline V lookup: CDR1 MNHEY, CDR2 SMNVEV (reference sequence). As DNA, the CDR3 is TGTGCCAGCAGCCCGGCCAGGCGGGAGACGGATGAGCAGTTCTTC. Protein product: CASSPARRETDEQFF.

The rearrangement links TRBV27 to TRBJ2-1; 7 nucleotides match TRBD2. The length of the CDR3 is 17 residues. After removal of 5 bases from V and 4 bases from J, the junction contained 14 bases not matched to a gene. Germline V gene sequence: CDR1 MNHEY, CDR2 SMNVEV (reference sequence). This CDR3 reads CASSSGTGTTFYNEQFF. DNA of the CDR3: TGTGCCAGCAGTAGCGGAACCGGGACTACTTTTTACAATGAGCAGTTCTTC.

The chain combines TRBV2 with TRBJ2-3; 12 positions agree with TRBD2. CDR3 length: 17 residues. J was trimmed by 1 base and V by 1 base; bases with no gene match: 3. Germline V lookup: CDR1 SNHLY, CDR2 FYNNEI. The CDR3 here is CASSEVASGRGTDTQYF. Written as DNA, the CDR3 is TGTGCCAGCAGTGAAGTGGCTAGCGGGAGGGGCACAGATACGCAGTATTTT.

The V call is TRBV2, the J call TRBJ2-3, with TRBD2 matching 12 bases. The germline gives CDR1 SNHLY, CDR2 FYNNEI. The J segment lost 1 base and the V segment lost 6 bases, leaving 14 bases of the junction unmatched. The CDR3 runs 19 residues. CDR3 protein: CASSLETQGLAGCTDTQYF. CDR3 DNA: TGTGCCAGCAGCCTAGAGACACAGGGACTAGCGGGTTGCACAGATACGCAGTATTTT.

The chain carries TRBV27 and TRBJ1-6, with 8 bases aligning to TRBD1. The length of the CDR3 is 15 residues. The V segment lost 2 bases and the J segment 10 bases; nucleotides outside the gene matches: 7. Germline V gene data show CDR1 as MNHEY and CDR2 as SMNVEV (reference sequence). CDR3 DNA: TGTGCCAGCAGTTTAATTAGGACAGGGACATCACCCCTCCACTTT. Translating gives CASSLIRTGTSPLHF.

The V and J genes are TRBV19 and TRBJ2-5; TRBD2 agrees at 7 bases. CDR3 size: 16 residues. V lost 1 base to trimming and J lost 5 bases; unmatched junction nucleotides: 10. Germline assignment: CDR1 LNHDA and CDR2 SQIVND (reference sequence). CDR3 sequence: CASSIVGGGLRETQYF. The CDR3 bases are TGTGCCAGTAGTATAGTTGGGGGGGGTTTACGGGAGACCCAGTACTTC.

This chain links TRBV30 with TRBJ1-1; TRBD1 is a possible D gene (6 bases). The CDR3 totals 14 residues. V lost 4 bases, J lost 10 bases, and 22 bases lay in between. Germline V lookup: CDR1 GTSNPN, CDR2 SVGIG (reference sequence). The CDR3 coding sequence is TGTGCCTGGACAGGGGAGGGGCGTTCGTGGGGAGCTTTCTTT. Translating it yields CAWTGEGRSWGAFF.

The count of this clone is one. V gene TRBV9 combines with J gene TRBJ1-2; 10 positions agree with TRBD1. Unmatched junction bases numbered 9, after V lost 4 bases and J lost 3 bases. The CDR3 consists of 16 residues. The germline V gene has CDR1 SGDLS and CDR2 YYNGEE. This CDR3 is CASSRTETGGDYGYTF. The CDR3 nucleotides read TGTGCCAGCAGCCGCACCGAGACAGGGGGCGACTATGGCTACACCTTC.

As for this clone: The germline gene is not matched at one end of the junction; a read error may be the cause. This chain joins TRBV28 and TRBJ1-2; TRBD1 is a possible D gene (5 bases). The CDR3 runs to 11 residues. Germline loops: CDR1 MDHEN, CDR2 SYDVKM. CDR3 loop: CASSSGLSYVF. The CDR3 DNA reads TGTGCCAGCAGTTCGGGACTTAGCTACGTTTTC.

This chain's CDR3 is CASSLGSLQHGYTF. CDR3 nucleotides: TGTGCCAGCAGCTTGGGCAGTCTCCAGCATGGCTACACCTTC. The chain joins TRBV5-6 to TRBJ1-2, with D unresolved. Germline lookup yields CDR1 SGHDT and CDR2 YYEEEE. Trimming took off 0 bases at V and 6 bases at J, with 12 bases between the two ends. The CDR3 spans 14 residues.

The rearrangement links TRBV5-1 to TRBJ2-5; 7 bases line up with TRBD1. The V and J ends lost 4 bases and 2 bases, in that order; junction bases with no gene match: 5. Per germline, CDR1 SGHRS and CDR2 YFSETQ. This CDR3 has 14 amino acids. CDR3 coding DNA: TGCGCCAGCAGCAGTCGACAGGGTCAAGAGACCCAGTACTTC. It encodes CASSSRQGQETQYF.

This chain links TRBV28 with TRBJ1-4; D not resolved. This CDR3 contains 15 residues. Per germline, CDR1 MDHEN and CDR2 SYDVKM. Trimming removed 6 bases at V and 5 bases at J, with 16 bases between. CDR3 DNA sequence: TGTGCCAGCAGCCCCACCGGGGAGCTAAATGAAAAACTGTTTTTT. Protein product: CASSPTGELNEKLFF.

The chain joins TRBV4-2 to TRBJ2-5; TRBD2 is a possible D gene (6 bases). This CDR3 spans 16 amino acids. The V gene's germline CDR1 is LGHNA and CDR2 YNFKEQ. The V end was cut by 2 bases, the J end by 7 bases, with 20 bases between. DNA of the CDR3: TGTGCCAGCAGCCAACCAACGCATGGGGAGGCCGGGACCCAGTACTTC. Its protein is CASSQPTHGEAGTQYF.

This sequence joins TRBV28 and TRBJ2-3; 7 bases line up with TRBD1. Germline lookup yields CDR1 MDHEN and CDR2 SYDVKM. This CDR3 contains 15 residues. V shed 3 bases, J shed 4 bases, and the junction held 7 bases outside the gene matches. For the CDR3, the DNA is TGTGCCAGCAGTTTGCCTCGGGACAGAGCAGATACGCAGTATTTT. Amino acids: CASSLPRDRADTQYF.